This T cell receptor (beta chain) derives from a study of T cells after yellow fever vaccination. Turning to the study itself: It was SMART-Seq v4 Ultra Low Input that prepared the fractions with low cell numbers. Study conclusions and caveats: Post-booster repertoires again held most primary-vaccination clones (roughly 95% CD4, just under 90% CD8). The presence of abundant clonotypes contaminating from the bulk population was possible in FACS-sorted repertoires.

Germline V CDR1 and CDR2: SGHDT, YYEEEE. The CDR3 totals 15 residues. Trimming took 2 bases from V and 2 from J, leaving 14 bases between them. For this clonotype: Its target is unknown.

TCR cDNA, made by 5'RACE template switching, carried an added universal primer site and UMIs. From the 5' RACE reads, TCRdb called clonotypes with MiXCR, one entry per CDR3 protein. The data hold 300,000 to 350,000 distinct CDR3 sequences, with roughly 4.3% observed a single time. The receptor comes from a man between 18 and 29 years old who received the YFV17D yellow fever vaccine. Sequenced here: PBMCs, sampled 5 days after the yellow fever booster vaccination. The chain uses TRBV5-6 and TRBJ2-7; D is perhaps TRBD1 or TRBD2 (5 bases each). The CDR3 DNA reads TGTGCCAGCAGCTTCGCTCCCACGGGGCCCTACGAGCAGTACTTC. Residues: CASSFAPTGPYEQYF.